This T cell receptor (beta chain) stems from a study of blood T cells in healthy people across ages. Concerning this clonotype itself: Its target is not known.

Germline CDR1 reads DFQATT; CDR2 reads SNEGSKA (reference sequence). The CDR3 runs to 13 residues. Trimming removed 3 bases from V and 6 bases from J, with 12 bases in between. Study-level points and caveats: Diversity was estimated from one million T cells, and these estimates were considered underestimates.

It was with a sample-barcoded 5' primer and a J-beta primer mix that a second PCR of roughly 7 to 11 cycles was run. TCRdb reprocessed the 5' RACE reads with MiXCR, giving one entry per CDR3 protein. The table has hundreds of thousands of distinct CDR3 sequences, more than 40% seen once. The V call is TRBV20-1, the J call TRBJ2-1, with a tentative D call TRBD1 (6 bases). Specimen: blood. This clonotype originated in a man aged 55 to 70 in good health. CDR3 nucleotides: TGCAGTGCTAGTAGGCAGGGGCCCAATGAGCAGTTCTTC. It codes for CSASRQGPNEQFF.